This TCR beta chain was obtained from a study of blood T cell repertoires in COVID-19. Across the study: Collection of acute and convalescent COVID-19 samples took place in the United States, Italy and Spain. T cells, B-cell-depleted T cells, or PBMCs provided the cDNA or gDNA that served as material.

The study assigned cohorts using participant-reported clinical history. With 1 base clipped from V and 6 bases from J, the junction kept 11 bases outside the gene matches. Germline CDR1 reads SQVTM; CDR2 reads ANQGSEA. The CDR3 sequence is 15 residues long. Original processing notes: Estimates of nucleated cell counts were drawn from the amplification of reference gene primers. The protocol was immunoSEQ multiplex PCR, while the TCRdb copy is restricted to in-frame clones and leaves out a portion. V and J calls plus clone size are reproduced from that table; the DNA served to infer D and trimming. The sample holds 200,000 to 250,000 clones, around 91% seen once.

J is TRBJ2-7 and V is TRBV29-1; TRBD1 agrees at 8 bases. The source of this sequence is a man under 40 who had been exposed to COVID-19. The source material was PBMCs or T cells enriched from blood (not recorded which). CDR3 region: CSVEAPGGWSREQYF. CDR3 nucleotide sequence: TGCAGCGTTGAAGCCCCAGGGGGCTGGTCCCGCGAGCAGTACTTC.